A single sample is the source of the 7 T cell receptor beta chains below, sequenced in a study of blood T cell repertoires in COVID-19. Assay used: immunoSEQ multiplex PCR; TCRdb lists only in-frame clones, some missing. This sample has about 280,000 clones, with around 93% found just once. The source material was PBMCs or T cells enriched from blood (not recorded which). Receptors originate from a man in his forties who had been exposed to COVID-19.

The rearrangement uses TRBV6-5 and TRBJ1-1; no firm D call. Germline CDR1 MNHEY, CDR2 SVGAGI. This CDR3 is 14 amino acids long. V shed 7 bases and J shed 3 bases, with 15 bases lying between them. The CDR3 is CASTNGWVDTEAFF. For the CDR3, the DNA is TGTGCCAGCACCAACGGGTGGGTGGACACTGAAGCTTTCTTT.

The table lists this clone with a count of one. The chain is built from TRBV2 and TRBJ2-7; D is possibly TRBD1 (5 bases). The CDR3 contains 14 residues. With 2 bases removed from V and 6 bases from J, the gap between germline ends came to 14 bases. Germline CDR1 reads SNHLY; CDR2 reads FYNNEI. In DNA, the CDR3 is TGTGCCAGCAGTGAAATCCCCGCAGGGTCCGAGCAGTACTTC. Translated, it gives CASSEIPAGSEQYF. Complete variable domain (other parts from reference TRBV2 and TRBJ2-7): EPEVTQTPSHQVTQMGQEVILRCVPISNHLYFYWYRQILGQKVEFLVSFYNNEISEKSEIFDDQFSVERPDGSNFTLKIRSTKLEDSAMYFCASSEIPAGSEQYFGPGTRLTVT.

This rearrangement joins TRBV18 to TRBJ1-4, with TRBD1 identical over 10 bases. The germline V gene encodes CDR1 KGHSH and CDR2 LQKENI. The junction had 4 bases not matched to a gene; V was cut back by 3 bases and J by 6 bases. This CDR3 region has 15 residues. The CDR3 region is CASSPGGQGHEKLFF. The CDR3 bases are TGTGCCAGCTCACCGGGGGGACAGGGGCATGAAAAACTGTTTTTT.

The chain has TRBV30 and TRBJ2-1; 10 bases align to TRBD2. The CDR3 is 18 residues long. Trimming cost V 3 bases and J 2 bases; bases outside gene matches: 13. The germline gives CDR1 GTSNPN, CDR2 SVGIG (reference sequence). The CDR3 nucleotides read TGTGCCTGGAGCTATGTTGGGAGCGGGAGGGCCGCCTACAATGAGCAGTTCTTC. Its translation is CAWSYVGSGRAAYNEQFF.

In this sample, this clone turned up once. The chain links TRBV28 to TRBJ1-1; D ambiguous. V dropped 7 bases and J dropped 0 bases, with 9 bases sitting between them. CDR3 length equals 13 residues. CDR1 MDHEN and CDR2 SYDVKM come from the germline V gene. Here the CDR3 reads CASKEGMNTEAFF. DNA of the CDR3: TGTGCCAGCAAGGAGGGAATGAACACTGAAGCTTTCTTT. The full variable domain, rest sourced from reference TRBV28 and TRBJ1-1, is DVKVTQSSRYLVKRTGEKVFLECVQDMDHENMFWYRQDPGLGLRLIYFSYDVKMKEKGDIPEGYSVSREKKERFSLILESASTNQTSMYLCASKEGMNTEAFFGQGTRLTVV.

In DNA, the CDR3 is TGTGCCAGTAGTATAACAGTTAACACTGAAGCTTTCTTT. As protein: CASSITVNTEAFF. This chain joins TRBV19 and TRBJ1-1; D gene uncertain. This CDR3 has 13 amino acids. Per the germline V gene, CDR1 is LNHDA and CDR2 is SQIVND (reference sequence). V lost 2 bases and J lost 2, with 6 bases in between.

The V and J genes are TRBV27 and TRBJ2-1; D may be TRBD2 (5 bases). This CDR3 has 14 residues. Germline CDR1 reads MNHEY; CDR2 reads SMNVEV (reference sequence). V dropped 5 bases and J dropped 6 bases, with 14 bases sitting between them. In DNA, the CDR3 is TGTGCCAGCAGTCCCCGGGGTAGCCGCAATGAGCAGTTCTTC. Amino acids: CASSPRGSRNEQFF.